This T cell receptor (beta chain) is drawn from a study of cytomegalovirus exposure and HLA in healthy donors. The study, taken as a whole, reports: Most TCR sequences showed up rarely, but some public TCRs showed up in many donors.

The V gene's germline CDR1 is MDHEN and CDR2 SYDVKM. The CDR3 runs to 16 residues. Trimming at V came to 7 bases and at J to 5 bases, leaving 12 bases not matched to a gene. Details on this clone: As yet, its antigen is unknown.

Researchers ran the PCR with 60 Vbeta and 13 Jbeta primers. Profiling relied on immunoSEQ multiplex PCR, and the TCRdb table lists in-frame clones only, not all of them. The sample holds about 140,000 clones, approximately 80% seen once. The receptor was derived from a middle-aged woman in good health and CMV-seronegative. Sample: PBMCs. The V gene is TRBV28, the J gene TRBJ1-5, with 9 bases lining up with TRBD1. The CDR3 protein is CASIARTDRGYQPQHF. CDR3 in DNA: TGTGCCAGCATTGCGAGAACGGACAGGGGTTATCAGCCCCAGCATTTT.